One sample yielded the 18 T cell receptor beta chains listed below, sequenced in a study of CD8+CD57+ T cells in acquired aplastic anemia. Genomic DNA provided the template from which TCR beta VDJ and CDR3 profiles were obtained. TCRdb ran MiXCR on the reads and lists one entry per CDR3 protein. This repertoire shows 260,000 or so distinct CDR3 sequences, 70% to 85% found once; its top ten account for 42%. Before being chosen for sequencing, patients had shown CD8+CD57+ cell expansion by flow cytometry. Sample: sorted CD4+, CD8+, or CD8+CD57+ T cells (not recorded which) from PBMCs. Receptors were obtained from a human donor with aplastic anemia.

The chain combines TRBV2 with TRBJ1-2; weak D call: TRBD1 (5 bases). The germline gives CDR1 SNHLY, CDR2 FYNNEI. Trimming pared 5 bases from V and 4 bases from J, leaving 20 bases between. The CDR3 contains 16 residues. In DNA, the CDR3 is TGTGCCAGCAGTTCGATGACAGCCCAGGCGTCCTATGGCTACACCTTC. It encodes CASSSMTAQASYGYTF.

The chain couples TRBV7-2 to TRBJ1-5; the match to TRBD1 covers 9 bases. V lost 5 bases and J lost 16; bases outside the gene matches: 15. Germline V gene sequence: CDR1 SGHTA, CDR2 FQGNSA. This CDR3 contains 14 residues. The CDR3 region has the DNA TGTGCCAGCAGCGAGGGACAGGGCTCAAACTACGGCCATTTT. This translates into CASSEGQGSNYGHF.

V and J are TRBV7-3 and TRBJ2-3; D tentatively reads TRBD1 or TRBD2 (6 bases each). Germline assignment: CDR1 SGHTA and CDR2 FQGTGA. The V gene lost 8 bases and the J gene lost 15 bases, with 24 bases spanning the gap. CDR3 length equals 13 residues. The CDR3 reads CASGGGANAVEYF. DNA of the CDR3: TGTGCCAGCGGGGGCGGGGCCAACGCCGTTGAATATTTT. Full variable domain (rest looked up from reference TRBV7-3 and TRBJ2-3): GAGVSQTPSNKVTEKGKYVELRCDPISGHTALYWYRQSLGQGPEFLIYFQGTGAADDSGLPNDRFFAVRPEGSVSTLKIQRTERGDSAVYLCASGGGANAVEYFGPGTRLTVL.

This clonotype was detected a few times. CDR3 sequence reads: CASSKGLAGVNEQYV. CDR3 sequence (DNA): TGTGCCAGCAGCAAGGGGCTAGCGGGAGTTAATGAGCAGTACGTC. The chain links TRBV6-4 to TRBJ2-7; TRBD2 agrees at 10 bases. J was trimmed by 7 bases and V by 6 bases; bases with no gene match: 12. The CDR3 totals 15 residues. Germline assignment: CDR1 MRHNA and CDR2 SNTAGT.

In the case of this clonotype: A read error may produce the germline difference seen at one junction end. Here the CDR3 DNA reads TGTGCCGTCCGTGGGGGGGCGGAGACCGAGAACTTC. It is translated as CAVRGGAETENF. V and J are TRBV7-9 and TRBJ2-5; TRBD2 is a possible D gene (7 bases). This CDR3 contains 12 residues. CDR1 is SEHNR, CDR2 FQNEAQ, per germline (reference sequence).

This rearrangement joins TRBV6-7 to TRBJ1-1, with 7 bases matching TRBD1. TRBV6-7 is filed as an ORF, its function uncertain. The CDR3 contains 13 residues. Losses at the gene ends were 6 bases for V and 4 bases for J; bases not matched to a gene: 5. CDR3 in amino acids: CASRIWDSTEAFF. CDR3 in DNA: TGTGCCAGCAGAATCTGGGACAGCACTGAAGCTTTCTTT.

This clonotype showed up just a few times. The J gene is TRBJ1-4, the V gene TRBV2; possible D gene TRBD1, 5 bases. Germline loops: CDR1 SNHLY, CDR2 FYNNEI. Trimming removed 2 bases from V and 6 bases from J, with 13 bases in between. This CDR3 spans 15 amino acids. The CDR3 spells CASSERGVQDEKLFF. DNA for the CDR3: TGTGCCAGCAGTGAAAGAGGCGTACAGGATGAAAAACTGTTTTTT.

The rearrangement links TRBV2 to TRBJ1-1; 9 bases align to TRBD1. Germline V CDR1 and CDR2: SNHLY, FYNNEI. Trimming cost V 10 bases and J 5 bases; bases outside gene matches: 11. This CDR3 is built from 14 residues. CDR3 nucleotide sequence: TGTGCCAAGTCGTCGACAGGGGGAGGGACTGAAGCTTTCTTT. Amino acid sequence: CAKSSTGGGTEAFF.

This clonotype turned up a few times. This may come from a read error, since a much larger clone is one base off. V usage is TRBV11-3 and J usage is TRBJ2-3; a weak D match, TRBD1 (5 bases). The length of the CDR3 is 11 residues. The germline CDR1 and CDR2 sequences are SGHNT and YENEEA. The CDR3 spells CASSVDLTEYF. CDR3 in DNA: TGTGCCAGCAGCGTAGATCTGACAGAGTATTTT.

About this clonotype: At one of its ends the junction is not consistent with the germline gene, which may arise from a read error. The chain carries TRBV7-9 and TRBJ2-3; the match to TRBD1 covers 10 bases. The germline gives CDR1 SEHNR, CDR2 FQNEAQ (reference sequence). The CDR3 has 14 amino acids. CDR3 nucleotide sequence: TGTGCCAGCAGCTTCGAACCGGGACAGGGGAACTATGGCTTT. Residues: CASSFEPGQGNYGF.

On this clonotype: The junction departs from the called germline gene at one end, perhaps through a read error. The J gene is TRBJ2-3, the V gene TRBV9; D is ambiguous. Germline values: CDR1 SGDLS, CDR2 YYNGEE. This CDR3 contains 14 residues. CDR3 sequence (DNA): TGTGCCAGCAGCGTAGGGTGGGATACCCAGGTCATTGATTTT. Protein: CASSVGWDTQVIDF.

To note about this clonotype: The germline gene is not matched at one end of the junction; a read error may be the cause. This chain links TRBV7-3 with TRBJ2-5; 8 bases agree with TRBD1. CDR3 size: 14 residues. Per germline, CDR1 SGHTA and CDR2 FQGTGA. In DNA, the CDR3 is TGTGCCAGCAGCCTAGAGCGGACAGGGAACACTGAAGCTTTC. Translated, it gives CASSLERTGNTEAF.

The J gene is TRBJ2-5, the V gene TRBV7-3; TRBD1 or TRBD2 may be the D gene (7 bases each). V was clipped by 10 bases and J by 2 bases, with 17 bases between them. Germline loops: CDR1 SGHTA, CDR2 FQGTGA. This CDR3 region has 14 residues. CDR3 nucleotides: TGTGCCATCAGTGTCAGGGGGGGGCAAGAGACCCAGTACTTC. This sequence encodes CAISVRGGQETQYF.

The V gene is TRBV4-2, the J gene TRBJ2-2, with 13 bases fitting TRBD2. The CDR3 is 17 amino acids. Germline V gene sequence: CDR1 LGHNA, CDR2 YNFKEQ. The junction had 6 bases not matched to a gene; V was cut back by 2 bases and J by 6 bases. The CDR3 loop reads CASSQIRTSGSAGELFF. Written as DNA, the CDR3 is TGTGCCAGCAGCCAAATCCGGACTAGCGGGAGTGCCGGGGAGCTGTTTTTT.

With respect to this clonotype: Without the conserved terminal phenylalanine or tryptophan, this CDR3 likely stems from a read error. No DNA is shown, since the ends of the CDR3 on it are uncertain; the CDR3 is the one TCRdb lists. The rearrangement links TRBV7-9 to TRBJ2-3. CDR1 is SEHNR and CDR2 is FQNEAQ in the germline V gene (reference sequence). The CDR3 has 13 residues if both end residues are counted. The CDR3: CASSHGDTETPQY.

There are many counts of this clonotype. The chain carries TRBV9 and TRBJ1-5, with TRBD1 matching 7 bases. This CDR3 is 15 amino acids long. V was pared by 4 bases and J by 4 bases, with 8 bases of the junction left unmatched. The germline V gene encodes CDR1 SGDLS and CDR2 YYNGEE. CDR3 DNA sequence: TGTGCCAGCAGCAAATACGGGACAGAAAATCAGCCCCAGCATTTT. Its protein product is CASSKYGTENQPQHF.

This sequence joins TRBV7-8 and TRBJ2-7; weak D call: TRBD2 (6 bases). The CDR3 totals 13 residues. CDR1 and CDR2 (germline): SGHVS, FQNEAQ. The V and J ends lost 0 bases and 6 bases respectively, with 9 bases between them. DNA for the CDR3: TGTGCCAGCAGCTTAGCGGGAGGTCCCGAGCAGTACGTC. It specifies CASSLAGGPEQYV.

The chain is built from TRBV24-1 and TRBJ2-7, with 9 bases lining up with TRBD1. The V gene's germline CDR1 is KGHDR and CDR2 SFDVKD. CDR3 length: 15 amino acids. Unmatched junction bases numbered 10, after V lost 4 bases and J lost 7 bases. In DNA form, the CDR3 reads TGTGCCACCAGTGACACCGGGACAGGGTGGTTGGAGCAGTACTTC. It is translated as CATSDTGTGWLEQYF.